This T cell receptor beta chain was profiled in a study of cytomegalovirus exposure and HLA in healthy donors. V gave up 2 bases and J gave up 0 bases; unmatched junction bases: 3. This CDR3 is built from 16 residues. Germline V CDR1 and CDR2: SGHRS, YFSETQ. This clone has just one count. Primers included in the PCR were 60 Vbeta and 13 Jbeta primers. The method was immunoSEQ multiplex PCR; TCRdb's version includes in-frame clones alone and lacks a portion of them. The sample lists 110,000 or so clones, approximately 79% seen once, with about 6.9% in the top ten. The clonotype comes from a man aged 30 to 39 in good health and CMV-seropositive. The chain joins TRBV5-1 to TRBJ2-1, with 9 nucleotides matching TRBD1. The sequenced sample consisted of PBMCs. The CDR3 nucleotides read TGCGCCAGCAGCTTACAGGGGGCTAGCTCCTACAATGAGCAGTTCTTC. Its protein product is CASSLQGASSYNEQFF.